This section outlines one TCR beta chain sequence together with its context. TCRdb keeps only in-frame clones here, not all; method: immunoSEQ multiplex PCR. The sample lists around 160,000 clones; around 84% were seen once. The data are from a study of blood T cell repertoires in COVID-19. The ends lost 6 bases at V and 4 bases at J; junction bases unmatched: 3. Germline V CDR1 and CDR2: MGHRA, YSYEKL. This CDR3 comprises 13 residues. Sequenced material: peripheral blood. The receptor's source is a human donor in a cohort sampled during active COVID-19. This chain uses TRBV4-1 with TRBJ1-1; TRBD1 matches 9 bases. The CDR3 is CASSRTGVTEAFF. As DNA, the CDR3 is TGCGCCAGCAGTCGGACAGGGGTCACTGAAGCTTTCTTT.